Reported below is one T cell receptor (beta chain). Antigen unknown. Produced via immunoSEQ multiplex PCR; TCRdb's table is partial and in-frame only. The table shows about 180,000 clones, with around nine tenths occurring only once. This sample is drawn from a study of cytomegalovirus exposure and HLA in healthy donors. Findings and limits, study-wide: The study labeled more than 150 TCR beta chains cytomegalovirus-associated. First-cohort TCR clusters tended to co-occur in the 130 or so validation repertoires, a later analysis found.

The TCR sequence derives from a man aged 18-30 years in good health and CMV-seropositive. Sequenced material: PBMCs.

CDR3 in amino acids: CASRFTSATYEQYF. CDR3 nucleotide sequence: TGTGCCAGCAGATTTACTAGCGCGACCTACGAGCAGTACTTC. This chain uses TRBV11-2 with TRBJ2-7; 7 nucleotides match TRBD2. V lost 6 bases to trimming and J lost 2 bases; unmatched junction nucleotides: 7. The CDR3 has 14 amino acids. Germline-derived CDR1 and CDR2 are SGHAT and FQNNGV.